The subject of this entry is one T cell receptor beta chain. This clone appeared a single time. Its antigen is unknown. No base quality values were provided; no much bigger clone lies one nucleotide off. The data were obtained in a study of cytomegalovirus exposure and HLA in healthy donors (dated by TCRdb to about 2017). About the investigation overall: According to an earlier analysis of several hundred of the donors, about 180 million T cells yielded 120 million or so unique TCR beta sequences and 250 to 350 Gb of sequence data. Approximately 300 gigabases of sequencing data and around 80 million unique TCR sequences made up an early release that covered around 640 HLA-typed donors. Among the roughly 400 genotyped donors, under 90% belonged to the genetic ancestry cluster associated with self-reported Caucasian donors. The aim of the study was to test whether cataloging public T cell receptors could identify signatures of past pathogen exposure. Using immunosequencing, the study profiled T cell repertoires from approximately 700 subjects and related those repertoires to cytomegalovirus serostatus. In addition to the first cohort of 500 to 850 subjects, a separate validation cohort of 120 different subjects was used. To predict cytomegalovirus infection status, the study combined high-throughput TCR immunosequencing, statistical association of individual TCRs with disease status, and machine learning. In a later analysis, previously published TCR beta repertoires from 500 to 750 donors were re-analyzed and high-resolution HLA genotyping was added so that TCR occurrence patterns could be studied. Rather than drawing on any new phenotypic data, the later analysis identified candidate immune exposures from TCR beta sequences and the way those sequences occurred across donors. To decide whether each TCR beta V gene segment behaved as functional or pseudogenic, an earlier analysis of 587 of the donors relied on high-throughput TCR beta sequencing. Donor age, sex, ethnicity and CMV serostatus were collected together with the repertoire data. A later genetic analysis took genome-wide SNP genotypes for about 55% of the 666 donors and used that subset as a discovery cohort. All discovery cohort repertoires had been generated on a single sequencing platform. Class I and class II HLA loci were covered by the typing at four-digit resolution. Typing coverage varied by locus: roughly 629-640 donors for A, B, C, DRB1 and DQB1; 522 for DQA1; 600 to 610 for DPA1; approximately 450 for DPB1. Four or five DR-DQ haplotypes were treated as single units for association and clustering because of strong linkage in the cohort. Among under 450 genotyped donors of the cohort, an average of around 240,000 unique TCR beta nucleotide sequences were sequenced per donor, roughly 20% of them non-productive.

The library came from the immunoSEQ multiplex PCR assay. For the multiplex PCR, a mixture combining 60 forward primers for TCR Vbeta segments and 13 reverse primers for TCR Jbeta segments was used. The CDR3 region of rearranged TCR beta genes was amplified from genomic DNA with a multiplex PCR assay. On the Illumina HiSeq System, the amplified TCR beta libraries were sequenced as 87-base-pair reads. The paper's processing steps were these. In a later analysis, roughly 80 million unique TCR beta chains were counted across the 690 or so repertoires, and roughly 11 million of these chains were shared by at least two donors. To remove PCR and sequencing errors, raw reads were error-corrected and collapsed into unique sequences using a nearest-neighbor algorithm that merged closely related sequences. CDR3 sequences were aligned to IMGT reference sequences to assign V, D and J gene segments. For a sequence to be retained, a match of at least six nucleotides was required to both a V gene segment and a J gene segment. A rearrangement was called productive if the CDR3 had no stop codons and remained in frame with V and J, and every other rearrangement was called non-productive. CDR3 was defined by IMGT convention, running from the second conserved V-encoded cysteine to the conserved J-encoded phenylalanine. The earlier analysis of 587 of the donors excluded sequences that lacked an unambiguous match to a single V gene segment. In an earlier analysis of 587 of the donors, V segments were called functional above 56.7% productive rearrangements and were called segregating when the between-donor standard deviation exceeded 5%. A statistical classification framework was built for diagnosing cytomegalovirus status from the catalog of TCR beta chain sequences. V and J gene assignment, in a later analysis, came from comparing TCR nucleotide sequences with IMGT/GENE-DB human TR gene sequences. In a later analysis, CDR3 sequences and most-parsimonious VDJ recombination scenarios were assigned using the TCRdist pipeline. In a later analysis, every TCR beta chain was defined by the combination of its CDR3 amino acid sequence and its V-gene family, and reads without a unique V-gene family were dropped. As a way to deal with suspected cross-contamination and a sequencing artifact, a later analysis dropped 450 to 700 nucleotide sequences that were highly shared and had low generation probability. In a later analysis, a clonal expansion index was calculated for each public chain from normalized within-repertoire ranks of inferred template counts. Generation probabilities in a later analysis came from a VDJ recombination model fitted to out-of-frame rearrangements, and those results were checked against IGoR. In a later analysis, TCR-TCR, TCR-HLA and TCR-CMV co-occurrence was scored with hypergeometric tests, and a repertoire-size bias correction was applied to TCR pairs. In a later analysis, false discovery rates were estimated by permuting HLA or CMV assignments 20 times. In a later analysis, co-occurring TCRs were grouped using DBSCAN, and TCRdist sequence similarity was added for clustering within HLA-allele-positive subsets. Repertoires with fewer than 30,000 or more than 120,000 public chains, plus five repertoires with anomalous nucleotide sharing, were excluded from co-occurrence clustering. TCRdb holds this immuneACCESS table with in-frame rearrangements only. Some clones are missing; in checked studies, unresolved V genes explain under half, and the rest has no known cause. V and J calls and clone size are given by that table; D and trimming were obtained from the DNA. Here the sample has 85,000 to 110,000 clones; under 85% occur a single time. In total, the top ten clones hold approximately 4.3% of the sample.

V is trimmed back by 6 bases and J by 0 bases, and the junction contains 4 bases that no gene match accounts for. From the cysteine through the phenylalanine, the CDR3 covers 14 amino acids. Here the CDR3 DNA is all that survives: 42 bases in frame from base 1. For CDR1 and CDR2, the germline V gene lists MNHEY and SVGAGI. Findings and caveats that apply to the study as a whole: According to a later analysis, TCR association rates differed among HLA loci, with DRB1 alleles showing the most associated TCRs and HLA-C alleles showing the fewest. Three of the identified cytomegalovirus-associated TCR beta chains were confirmed in vitro to be specific for cytomegalovirus antigens. Most TCR sequences were observed very rarely across donors, whereas some public TCRs were present in many individuals. Immune exposure information for the cohort was limited to CMV serostatus. A further reported finding was that TCR beta sequences accurately predicted the HLA-A and HLA-B alleles for most subjects in the first cohort. The study listed 150 to 200 TCR beta chains as associated with cytomegalovirus. Broadly in line with IMGT annotations, most TCR beta V segments showed up in productive rearrangements about 87% or about 30% of the time in an earlier analysis of roughly 590 of the donors. Linkage disequilibrium might explain the correlated functional status among segregating V segments, but an unknown experimental factor could not be ruled out. The 87-base-pair reads could not distinguish some IMGT-functional V segments, including TRBV6-2 and TRBV6-3, so those segments were excluded. In a later analysis, HLA-associated TCR beta chains showed more clonal expansion and lower generation probabilities than non-associated chains that were equally common. The earlier analysis of about 600 of the donors excluded 15 to 20 rarely observed V segments, including chromosome 9 orphons, because counts were too low. At a false discovery rate of 0.05, a later analysis linked around 17,000 TCR beta sequences to specific HLA alleles. A later genetic analysis associated a missense DCLRE1C variant with V-gene and J-gene trimming of TCR beta chains, and an independent cohort replicated the association. A cluster of highly shared sequence variants was judged likely to represent a technical artifact of the sequencing pipeline. A later analysis found that most CMV-associated TCR beta chains appeared HLA-restricted, with HLA associations seemingly driven largely by CMV exposure. According to a later genetic analysis, donors in an Asian-associated ancestry cluster had fewer N-insertions in productive TCRs than the approximately 630-donor mean. A later analysis reported that several top co-occurrence clusters appeared linked to parvovirus B19, influenza, CMV and Epstein-Barr virus. The authors suggested that the approach could potentially be generalized to other disease states and immunological phenotypes. The classifier was reported to diagnose cytomegalovirus status with high specificity and sensitivity in both the original and validation cohorts. Only TCR beta chains were sequenced in this cohort, and the absence of alpha or paired-chain data limited detectable features. Sequencing depth was assumed to be roughly uniform across donors in the presence/absence analyses, though that assumption may not hold. Assigning TCR associations to individual alleles was difficult when HLA alleles, especially DR and DQ, strongly co-occurred. HLA typing was unavailable for some donors at each locus, so association tests used only the typed subset.

The cohort comprised 550 to 700 healthy bone marrow donors. At the time of sampling, all cohort members were nominally healthy, though unrecorded immune exposures were likely present. The donor tested CMV seropositive and was one of the 289 seropositive cohort members. Each donor provided a peripheral blood sample, and peripheral blood mononuclear cells were used for TCR beta sequencing. The Qiagen DNeasy Blood Extraction Kit was used to extract genomic DNA from the blood cell samples. The origin of this receptor is a man in his fifties in good health and CMV-seropositive. The chain is made from TRBV6-5 and TRBJ1-1, with 7 bases matching TRBD1. The sequencing input was PBMCs. The DNA sequence is as follows: TGTGCCAGCAGAGTGACAGGGATGAACACTGAAGCTTTCTTT. This gives the protein CASRVTGMNTEAFF.